The 5 T cell receptor beta chains given below trace back to one sample, sequenced in a study of glioma-infiltrating T cells after dendritic cell vaccination (dated by TCRdb to 2016 to 2018). Library construction relied on the immunoSEQ multiplex PCR assay. TCRdb carries this immuneACCESS record with in-frame sequences only. Its versions omit some clonotypes, under half of them owing to an unresolved V gene in the studies checked, with the rest unexplained. For this sample there are more than 95,000 clones; around 90% appear just once. Together, the top ten hold 2.7% of the sample. The label giving this sample's time point can be read as: after dendritic cell vaccination, including at tumor progression/relapse. Sequences were derived from blood, sampled after dendritic cell vaccination. These receptors all stem from a human donor with glioblastoma.

The V call is TRBV7-6, the J call TRBJ2-3; TRBD2 matches at 12 bases. Germline trimming cut 4 bases from V and 5 bases from J; bases unmatched to any gene: 7. The CDR3 contains 16 residues. From germline, CDR1 is SGHVS and CDR2 FNYEAQ. The CDR3 bases are TGTGCCAGCAGCTCGGCTAGCGGGGGGGCCGGAGATACGCAGTATTTT. Its protein product is CASSSASGGAGDTQYF.

V usage is TRBV4-1 and J usage is TRBJ1-3, with D unresolved. Germline V gene lookup returns CDR1 MGHRA and CDR2 YSYEKL. The CDR3 extends over 15 amino acids. V lost 0 bases to trimming and J lost 0 bases, with 6 bases between them. CDR3 amino acids: CASSQERFSGNTIYF. The CDR3 DNA reads as TGCGCCAGCAGCCAAGAACGGTTCTCTGGAAACACCATATATTTT.

CDR3 amino acids: CASSPGILEVTDTQYF. DNA for the CDR3: TGTGCCAGCAGCCCGGGAATTCTAGAAGTTACAGATACGCAGTATTTT. The chain carries TRBV11-3 and TRBJ2-3; D is perhaps TRBD2 (5 bases). CDR3 length: 16 residues. Trimming removed 5 bases from V and 3 bases from J, with 18 bases in between. Germline-derived CDR1 and CDR2 are SGHNT and YENEEA.

V usage is TRBV2 and J usage is TRBJ1-1, with a tentative D call TRBD1 (6 bases). The germline V gene encodes CDR1 SNHLY and CDR2 FYNNEI. The ends were cut back, 2 bases at V and 0 bases at J, with 7 bases in the middle. CDR3 length: 14 amino acids. DNA for the CDR3: TGTGCCAGCAGTGAACAGGGGATGAACACTGAAGCTTTCTTT. It codes for CASSEQGMNTEAFF.

CDR3 region: CASTRAGASYEQYF. The CDR3 DNA is TGTGCCAGCACCCGAGCGGGGGCCTCCTACGAGCAGTACTTC. This chain uses TRBV6-1 with TRBJ2-7, with 8 bases fitting TRBD2. The germline gives CDR1 MNHNS, CDR2 SASEGT. The V gene end was trimmed by 7 bases and the J gene end by 0 bases; junction bases not matched to a gene: 5. The CDR3 sequence is 14 residues long.